What follows are 20 T cell receptor beta chains derived from one specimen sequenced in a study of CXCR3-negative and CXCR3-positive naive CD8 T cells. The libraries of TRB cDNA were prepared using 5' RACE with UMI labels. Reanalyzing the 5' RACE reads, TCRdb keeps one entry per CDR3 protein, without DNA. The sample features roughly 40,000 distinct CDR3 sequences, with 7.7% in its top ten. Sample: memory CD8+ T cells from blood. The receptors stem from a human donor in good health. Some clones in this sample may be carry-over from other donors' samples.

The chain is built from TRBV12-3 or TRBV12-4 and TRBJ2-1; without DNA, the TCRdb call of TRBD2 cannot be checked. This CDR3 region has 16 residues. The CDR3 sequence: CASSLWRDFVRGEQFF.

The rearrangement uses TRBV20-1 and TRBJ2-7; the TCRdb D gene call, TRBD2, has no DNA to confirm it. In germline, CDR1 is DFQATT, CDR2 SNEGSKA (reference sequence). The CDR3 loop spans 13 amino acids. The CDR3 is CSARTSGSYEQYF.

J is TRBJ2-1 and V is TRBV7-9; the D call from TCRdb, TRBD2, cannot be confirmed without DNA. The CDR3 length is 19 residues. Germline values: CDR1 SEHNR, CDR2 FQNEAQ (reference sequence). CDR3: CASSDSQLRSGGPYNEQFF.

The chain uses TRBV14 and TRBJ2-3; no DNA is available, so the TRBD1 call from TCRdb remains unchecked. Germline V gene data show CDR1 as SGHDN and CDR2 as FVKESK. The CDR3 has 18 residues. The CDR3 spells CASSQDLVRVQHTDTQYF. Based on the CDR3 plus reference TRBV14 and TRBJ2-3, the full variable domain is EAGVTQFPSHSVIEKGQTVTLRCDPISGHDNLYWYRRVMGKEIKFLLHFVKESKQDESGMPNNRFLAERTGGTYSTLKVQPAELEDSGVYFCASSQDLVRVQHTDTQYFGPGTRLTVL.

The chain joins TRBV12-3 or TRBV12-4 to TRBJ1-5; TCRdb calls TRBD1, which cannot be checked without DNA. There are 17 residues in the CDR3. The CDR3 spells CASSLPLDRVGNQPQHF.

The chain combines TRBV6-5 with TRBJ2-2; TCRdb lists TRBD2, though no DNA is available to test this call. In germline, CDR1 is MNHEY, CDR2 SVGAGI. This CDR3 is 13 amino acids long. CDR3 in amino acids: CAVAGGKTGELFF.

This chain uses TRBV5-1 with TRBJ2-7. The CDR3 contains 15 residues. The germline V gene has CDR1 SGHRS and CDR2 YFSETQ. This CDR3 reads CASSLATSEVDEQYF. Full variable domain (missing parts from reference TRBV5-1 and TRBJ2-7): KAGVTQTPRYLIKTRGQQVTLSCSPISGHRSVSWYQQTPGQGLQFLFEYFSETQRNKGNFPGRFSGRQFSNSRSEMNVSTLELGDSALYLCASSLATSEVDEQYFGPGTRLTVT.

J is TRBJ2-1 and V is TRBV5-1. CDR1 and CDR2 (germline): SGHRS, YFSETQ. This CDR3 is 15 amino acids long. CDR3 sequence: CASSLAGSSYNEQFF. Supplemented by reference TRBV5-1 and TRBJ2-1, the full variable domain reads KAGVTQTPRYLIKTRGQQVTLSCSPISGHRSVSWYQQTPGQGLQFLFEYFSETQRNKGNFPGRFSGRQFSNSRSEMNVSTLELGDSALYLCASSLAGSSYNEQFFGPGTRLTVL.

The genes are TRBV6-5 and TRBJ2-1; lacking DNA, the TRBD1 call made by TCRdb goes unchecked. The CDR3 covers 17 residues. Per the germline V gene, CDR1 is MNHEY and CDR2 is SVGAGI. Here the CDR3 reads CASSYYPPGGSYNEQFF.

The chain couples TRBV7-6 to TRBJ2-1. This CDR3 has 16 amino acids. Germline V gene sequence: CDR1 SGHVS, CDR2 FNYEAQ. The CDR3 region is CASSSTSGSSYNEQFF.

The chain combines TRBV7-3 with TRBJ1-1. Per the germline V gene, CDR1 is SGHTA and CDR2 is FQGTGA. This CDR3 has 14 residues. CDR3: CASSSSDGNTEAFF.

The V and J genes are TRBV19 and TRBJ1-1. CDR1 LNHDA and CDR2 SQIVND come from the germline V gene (reference sequence). The CDR3 covers 13 residues. This CDR3 is CASHATENTEAFF.

This chain uses TRBV23-1 with TRBJ2-4. TRBV23-1 is an ORF, and what it does is uncertain. The CDR3 consists of 16 residues. CDR3 amino acids: CASSQFRNLAKNIQYF.

This chain uses TRBV29-1 with TRBJ2-7; without DNA, the TCRdb call of TRBD1 cannot be checked. The CDR3 consists of 14 residues. Germline V gene lookup returns CDR1 SQVTM and CDR2 ANQGSEA. The chain's CDR3 is CSVSEAGSAYEQYF.

By frequency, this clonotype is medium-sized (0.01 to 0.1%). The chain uses TRBV20-1 and TRBJ2-1; TCRdb indicates TRBD1, and absent DNA this call remains unverified. This CDR3 comprises 16 residues. Germline loops: CDR1 DFQATT, CDR2 SNEGSKA (reference sequence). CDR3 residues: CSARDISGQTFNEQFF.

Judged by frequency, this clonotype is medium-sized. The V call is TRBV2, the J call TRBJ1-2. The germline V gene has CDR1 SNHLY and CDR2 FYNNEI. CDR3 length equals 15 residues. The CDR3 spells CASRAKGLFNYGYTF.

The chain recombines TRBV20-1 with TRBJ2-3; with no DNA, the TCRdb D assignment of TRBD2 cannot be verified. The CDR3 has 19 residues. Germline values: CDR1 DFQATT, CDR2 SNEGSKA (reference sequence). CDR3 sequence: CSARWASGGARPTTDTQYF.

The J gene is TRBJ2-3, the V gene TRBV12-3 or TRBV12-4; the TRBD2 assignment by TCRdb is unverifiable without DNA. This CDR3 has 14 amino acids. The CDR3 reads CASSPGLVTDTQYF.

The chain employs TRBV27 and TRBJ2-7; TCRdb outputs TRBD2, but without DNA this stays unchecked. The CDR3 sequence is 15 residues long. Germline assignment: CDR1 MNHEY and CDR2 SMNVEV (reference sequence). The CDR3 is CASSLSPGARDEQYF.

The chain has TRBV7-2 and TRBJ2-2. There are 15 residues in the CDR3. CDR1 is SGHTA and CDR2 is FQGNSA in the germline V gene. This CDR3 is CASSWTQANTGELFF.